These T cell receptor beta chains were read from a single sample in a study of CD8 T cells in ankylosing spondylitis. Each CDR3 protein is one row after TCRdb ran MiXCR on the 5' RACE reads. The table includes about 220,000 distinct CDR3 sequences, about 7.3% detected once. The sample taken for sequencing was blood, either unsorted or a sorted T cell fraction (not recorded which). Source of these receptors: a male donor with ankylosing spondylitis. Both conserved end residues are part of each CDR3. Fields, in order: J gene, V gene, clone size, CDR3 length, D gene, CDR3 protein, CDR3 DNA. D genes are given only for firm matches. Clone size is not always given. Where it is, it says once, few, many or a class for expanded clones.

J: TRBJ2-7; V: TRBV5-6; size: -; length: 13; D: -; CDR3: CASSIGTLTEQYF; DNA: TGTGCCAGCAGCATCGGGACTCTTACCGAGCAGTACTTC
J: TRBJ2-2; V: TRBV12-3/TRBV12-4; size: many; length: 15; D: -; CDR3: CASSLALAGTGELFF; DNA: TGTGCCAGCAGTTTAGCACTAGCAGGGACCGGGGAGCTGTTTTTT
J: TRBJ1-5; V: TRBV10-3; size: many; length: 14; D: -; CDR3: CATWETGMSQPQHF; DNA: TGTGCCACCTGGGAAACAGGGATGAGTCAGCCCCAGCATTTT
J: TRBJ1-2; V: TRBV2; size: -; length: 16; D: -; CDR3: CASSELARGGYYGYTF; DNA: TGTGCCAGCAGTGAACTCGCTCGGGGGGGCTACTATGGCTACACCTTC
J: TRBJ2-7; V: TRBV7-9; size: many; length: 14; D: TRBD1; CDR3: CASSSTGTAYEQYF; DNA: TGTGCCAGCAGCTCGACCGGGACAGCCTACGAGCAGTACTTC
J: TRBJ2-7; V: TRBV20-1; size: -; length: 16; D: -; CDR3: CSARAPPETGNYEQYF; DNA: TGCAGTGCTAGAGCCCCACCCGAGACAGGCAATTACGAGCAGTACTTC
J: TRBJ2-7; V: TRBV14; size: many; length: 13; D: -; CDR3: CASSWTAAYEQYF; DNA: TGTGCCAGCAGCTGGACTGCCGCCTACGAGCAGTACTTC
J: TRBJ2-7; V: TRBV13; size: -; length: 15; D: -; CDR3: CASSGGKTSSYEQYF; DNA: TGTGCCAGCAGCGGGGGGAAAACGAGCTCCTACGAGCAGTACTTC
J: TRBJ2-5; V: TRBV27; size: many; length: 15; D: TRBD1; CDR3: CASSYRTGSRETQYF; DNA: TGTGCCAGCAGTTACCGGACAGGGTCGCGGGAGACCCAGTACTTC
J: TRBJ2-1; V: TRBV5-4; size: -; length: 13; D: -; CDR3: CASSFIISGEQFF; DNA: TGTGCCAGCAGCTTCATTATCTCCGGTGAGCAGTTCTTC
J: TRBJ1-2; V: TRBV7-2; size: many; length: 15; D: -; CDR3: CASSLGAGLRWLYTF; DNA: TGTGCCAGCAGCTTAGGTGCCGGGCTTAGGTGGTTGTACACCTTC
J: TRBJ1-2; V: TRBV5-1; size: many; length: 17; D: TRBD1; CDR3: CASSRWDRAKNIYGYTF; DNA: TGCGCCAGCAGCCGTTGGGACAGGGCAAAAAATATCTATGGCTACACCTTC
J: TRBJ2-7; V: TRBV27; size: many; length: 13; D: -; CDR3: CASSLSSDDEQYF; DNA: TGTGCCAGCAGTTTATCGTCGGACGACGAGCAGTACTTC
J: TRBJ1-5; V: TRBV28; size: few; length: 12; D: -; CDR3: CASSLSLVPQHF; DNA: TGTGCCAGCAGTTTATCGCTTGTACCCCAGCATTTT
J: TRBJ2-1; V: TRBV5-1; size: many; length: 16; D: TRBD1; CDR3: CASSFRDRTLYNEQFF; DNA: TGCGCCAGCAGCTTCCGGGACAGGACCCTCTACAATGAGCAGTTCTTC
J: TRBJ2-2; V: TRBV27; size: many; length: 16; D: -; CDR3: CASSFIATTLPGELFF; DNA: TGTGCCAGCAGTTTCATAGCGACCACGCTCCCCGGGGAGCTGTTTTTT
J: TRBJ2-5; V: TRBV7-9; size: many; length: 13; D: -; CDR3: CASSSPGVGSQYF; DNA: TGTGCCAGCAGCTCGCCTGGAGTAGGGTCCCAGTACTTC
J: TRBJ2-5; V: TRBV20-1; size: many; length: 13; D: -; CDR3: CSARASAHETQYF; DNA: TGCAGTGCTAGGGCGTCAGCCCATGAGACCCAGTACTTC
J: TRBJ2-1; V: TRBV25-1; size: many; length: 10; D: -; CDR3: CASSGGEQFF; DNA: TGTGCCAGCAGTGGCGGTGAGCAGTTCTTC
J: TRBJ1-3; V: TRBV7-8; size: few; length: 16; D: -; CDR3: CASSLRRGVSGNTIYF; DNA: TGTGCCAGCAGCTTACGGAGGGGAGTTTCTGGAAACACCATATATTTT
J: TRBJ2-2; V: TRBV11-2; size: few; length: 14; D: TRBD2; CDR3: CATTSGDSTGELFF; DNA: TGTGCCACGACTAGCGGGGATTCCACCGGGGAGCTGTTTTTT
J: TRBJ2-1; V: TRBV20-1; size: many; length: 14; D: -; CDR3: CSARDIPGPHEQFF; DNA: TGCAGTGCTAGAGATATCCCAGGGCCCCATGAGCAGTTCTTC
J: TRBJ2-6; V: TRBV24-1; size: few; length: 17; D: TRBD1; CDR3: CATSALDRTSGANVLTF; DNA: TGTGCCACCAGTGCCTTGGACAGGACCTCTGGGGCCAACGTCCTGACTTTC
J: TRBJ2-5; V: TRBV7-9; size: many; length: 12; D: -; CDR3: CASSPSEETQYF; DNA: TGTGCCAGCAGCCCTAGCGAAGAGACCCAGTACTTC
J: TRBJ1-1; V: TRBV6-2/TRBV6-3; size: many; length: 12; D: -; CDR3: CASSSVRTEAFF; DNA: TGTGCCAGCAGTTCGGTCCGCACTGAAGCTTTCTTT
J: TRBJ2-1; V: TRBV4-3; size: few; length: 16; D: -; CDR3: CASSQTSRVAYNEQFF; DNA: TGCGCCAGCAGCCAAACGTCCAGGGTGGCCTACAATGAGCAGTTCTTC
J: TRBJ2-2; V: TRBV5-1; size: many; length: 14; D: -; CDR3: CASSLRGHTGELFF; DNA: TGCGCCAGCAGCTTAAGGGGTCACACCGGGGAGCTGTTTTTT
J: TRBJ1-4; V: TRBV20-1; size: many; length: 15; D: TRBD1; CDR3: CSARGPGDRNEKLFF; DNA: TGCAGTGCTAGGGGACCCGGGGACAGAAATGAAAAACTGTTTTTT
J: TRBJ1-1; V: TRBV7-9; size: few; length: 15; D: -; CDR3: CASSHGDPLNTEAFF; DNA: TGTGCCAGCAGCCACGGGGACCCGCTGAACACTGAAGCTTTCTTT
J: TRBJ2-1; V: TRBV10-3; size: -; length: 17; D: TRBD2; CDR3: CAISGLAGATNPNEQFF; DNA: TGTGCCATCAGTGGACTAGCGGGGGCCACCAACCCCAATGAGCAGTTCTTC
J: TRBJ2-7; V: TRBV19; size: few; length: 13; D: -; CDR3: CASSMNGAYEQYF; DNA: TGTGCCAGTAGTATGAACGGGGCCTACGAGCAGTACTTC
J: TRBJ2-2; V: TRBV28; size: many; length: 14; D: -; CDR3: CASSALFGTGELFF; DNA: TGTGCCAGCAGTGCACTATTCGGCACCGGGGAGCTGTTTTTT
J: TRBJ2-2; V: TRBV11-2; size: few; length: 14; D: -; CDR3: CASSLWRNTGELFF; DNA: TGTGCCAGCAGCTTATGGAGAAACACCGGGGAGCTGTTTTTT
J: TRBJ2-7; V: TRBV20-1; size: many; length: 13; D: -; CDR3: CSARTRSSYEQYF; DNA: TGCAGTGCTCGGACACGGAGCTCCTACGAGCAGTACTTC
J: TRBJ2-3; V: TRBV29-1; size: many; length: 13; D: TRBD2; CDR3: CSGDTSGVDTQYF; DNA: TGCAGCGGCGACACTAGCGGGGTAGATACGCAGTATTTT
J: TRBJ2-1; V: TRBV5-6; size: many; length: 16; D: TRBD2; CDR3: CASRKDRGGSYGEQFF; DNA: TGTGCCAGCAGAAAGGACCGCGGGGGTTCGTACGGTGAGCAGTTCTTC
J: TRBJ2-3; V: TRBV10-3; size: -; length: 15; D: TRBD2; CDR3: CAISEGTSGSYTQYF; DNA: TGTGCCATCAGTGAGGGTACTAGCGGGTCTTATACGCAGTATTTT
J: TRBJ1-2; V: TRBV20-1; size: -; length: 11; D: -; CDR3: CSGRDSYGYTF; DNA: TGCAGTGGGAGAGACAGCTATGGCTACACCTTC
J: TRBJ2-7; V: TRBV28; size: -; length: 15; D: -; CDR3: CASSPQRQISYEQYF; DNA: TGTGCCAGCAGTCCTCAAAGACAAATCTCCTACGAGCAGTACTTC
J: TRBJ2-1; V: TRBV6-2/TRBV6-3; size: many; length: 14; D: TRBD2; CDR3: CASSYSPGGGEQFF; DNA: TGTGCCAGCAGTTACTCTCCGGGAGGGGGGGAGCAGTTCTTC
J: TRBJ1-2; V: TRBV14; size: -; length: 16; D: -; CDR3: CASSQDLDSPLFGYTF; DNA: TGTGCCAGCAGCCAAGATCTAGACAGTCCCTTATTCGGCTACACCTTC
J: TRBJ1-2; V: TRBV27; size: many; length: 14; D: -; CDR3: CASSSGGEGYGYTF; DNA: TGTGCCAGCAGTTCCGGGGGAGAGGGGTATGGCTACACCTTC
J: TRBJ2-2; V: TRBV4-3; size: many; length: 14; D: TRBD1; CDR3: CASSQGQGSGELFF; DNA: TGCGCCAGCAGCCAAGGACAGGGGTCCGGGGAGCTGTTTTTT
J: TRBJ2-1; V: TRBV6-5; size: many; length: 17; D: TRBD1; CDR3: CASSYRRTGGSYNEQFF; DNA: TGTGCCAGCAGTTACCGACGGACAGGCGGTTCATACAATGAGCAGTTCTTC
J: TRBJ2-5; V: TRBV7-2; size: many; length: 15; D: TRBD1; CDR3: CASSLALGGGETQYF; DNA: TGTGCCAGCAGCTTAGCTTTAGGGGGCGGAGAGACCCAGTACTTC
J: TRBJ1-1; V: TRBV2; size: many; length: 15; D: -; CDR3: CASSEANRGYTEAFF; DNA: TGTGCCAGCAGTGAAGCTAATAGGGGTTACACTGAAGCTTTCTTT
J: TRBJ1-5; V: TRBV10-2; size: many; length: 16; D: -; CDR3: CASSDIKGDSNQPQHF; DNA: TGCGCCAGCAGTGATATTAAAGGGGATAGCAATCAGCCCCAGCATTTT
J: TRBJ1-1; V: TRBV20-1; size: many; length: 12; D: -; CDR3: CSAHNGHSEAFF; DNA: TGCAGTGCTCATAATGGGCATTCTGAAGCTTTCTTT
J: TRBJ2-1; V: TRBV7-9; size: many; length: 14; D: TRBD2; CDR3: CASSPSGANNEQFF; DNA: TGTGCCAGCAGCCCTAGCGGGGCGAACAATGAGCAGTTCTTC
J: TRBJ2-1; V: TRBV28; size: many; length: 15; D: TRBD1; CDR3: CASSLTGVYYNEQFF; DNA: TGTGCCAGCAGCTTAACAGGGGTTTACTACAATGAGCAGTTCTTC
J: TRBJ2-1; V: TRBV20-1; size: many; length: 13; D: -; CDR3: CSASSIDRNEQFF; DNA: TGCAGTGCAAGCAGCATTGACAGAAATGAGCAGTTCTTC
J: TRBJ2-3; V: TRBV7-9; size: many; length: 13; D: -; CDR3: CASSPWTPGTQYF; DNA: TGTGCCAGCAGCCCGTGGACTCCGGGTACGCAGTATTTT
J: TRBJ1-5; V: TRBV28; size: few; length: 15; D: TRBD1; CDR3: CASRKTGGAWQPQHF; DNA: TGTGCCAGCAGGAAGACAGGGGGCGCTTGGCAGCCCCAGCATTTT
J: TRBJ2-1; V: TRBV6-1; size: -; length: 13; D: -; CDR3: CASIARTYNEQFF; DNA: TGTGCCAGCATAGCGAGAACCTACAATGAGCAGTTCTTC
J: TRBJ1-1; V: TRBV5-1; size: many; length: 13; D: -; CDR3: CASRVSSNTEAFF; DNA: TGCGCCAGCAGGGTCTCTTCGAACACTGAAGCTTTCTTT
J: TRBJ1-1; V: TRBV7-6; size: few; length: 15; D: -; CDR3: CASGDWPRMNTEAFF; DNA: TGTGCCAGCGGGGATTGGCCCCGAATGAACACTGAAGCTTTCTTT
J: TRBJ2-4; V: TRBV20-1; size: many; length: 14; D: -; CDR3: CSAPRRDIGNIQYF; DNA: TGCAGTGCTCCCAGGAGGGACATCGGGAACATTCAGTACTTC
J: TRBJ2-3; V: TRBV7-8; size: many; length: 14; D: -; CDR3: CASSLAGWTDTQYF; DNA: TGTGCCAGCAGCTTAGCGGGTTGGACAGATACGCAGTATTTT
J: TRBJ2-1; V: TRBV4-3; size: many; length: 17; D: -; CDR3: CASSQEWGVGFYNEQFF; DNA: TGCGCCAGCAGCCAAGAATGGGGGGTGGGTTTCTACAATGAGCAGTTCTTC